These 27 T cell receptor beta chains were sequenced from one sample in a study of shared clonotypes between healthy human individuals. Only in-frame clones appear in the TCRdb table, and some are missing; sequencing was by immunoSEQ multiplex PCR. The profile shows more than 550,000 clones, approximately 72% of them singletons. The source material was memory CD4+ T cells sorted from blood. The subset denotes: CD45RA-negative fraction. The receptors were sampled from a woman in her 30s in good health.

The rearrangement uses TRBV5-1 and TRBJ2-3, with 10 bases that match TRBD2. Germline V gene sequence: CDR1 SGHRS, CDR2 YFSETQ. This CDR3 has 19 residues. V trimming: 0 bases; J trimming: 1 base; junction bases outside the gene matches: 11. The CDR3 loop is CASSLDASGSSGGTDTQYF. The CDR3 coding sequence is TGCGCCAGCAGCTTGGACGCTAGCGGGAGCTCGGGGGGCACAGATACGCAGTATTTT.

The chain couples TRBV2 to TRBJ2-1, with TRBD2 matching 11 bases. CDR3 length: 13 amino acids. The germline CDR1 and CDR2 sequences are SNHLY and FYNNEI. V lost 7 bases to trimming and J lost 10 bases; unmatched junction nucleotides: 6. The CDR3 loop reads CASKLAGGGEQFF. The CDR3 DNA reads as TGTGCCAGCAAGCTAGCGGGAGGAGGCGAGCAGTTCTTC.

The chain links TRBV19 to TRBJ1-1; TRBD1 matches at 9 bases. V lost 1 base, J lost 5 bases, and 2 bases stayed unmatched. Looked up from germline, CDR1 is LNHDA and CDR2 is SQIVND (reference sequence). The CDR3 is 14 amino acids. The CDR3 DNA sequence: TGTGCCAGTAGTATAGCGACAGGGGGTACTGAAGCTTTCTTT. It specifies CASSIATGGTEAFF.

This chain connects TRBV7-6 to TRBJ2-1, with 9 bases fitting TRBD2. This CDR3 spans 15 amino acids. Germline CDR1 and CDR2: SGHVS and FNYEAQ. V was pared by 1 base and J by 6 bases, with 4 bases of the junction left unmatched. The CDR3 here is CASSLEASGTNEQFF. The DNA of the CDR3 is TGTGCCAGCAGCTTAGAGGCTAGCGGGACCAATGAGCAGTTCTTC.

The rearrangement joins TRBV11-2 to TRBJ2-2; D gene uncertain. V gave up 5 bases and J gave up 6 bases, with 16 bases separating them. The CDR3 consists of 15 residues. Germline lookup yields CDR1 SGHAT and CDR2 FQNNGV. CDR3 residues: CASSPALIGPGELFF. The CDR3 DNA reads as TGTGCCAGCAGCCCAGCGCTCATTGGTCCCGGGGAGCTGTTTTTT.

The chain links TRBV2 to TRBJ2-5, with D possibly being TRBD1 (6 bases). CDR3 length: 14 amino acids. Trimming took off 3 bases at V and 2 bases at J, with 10 bases between the two ends. Germline values: CDR1 SNHLY, CDR2 FYNNEI. The CDR3: CASSDLGGQETQYF. The CDR3 region has the DNA TGTGCCAGCAGTGACCTAGGGGGACAAGAGACCCAGTACTTC.

V and J are TRBV19 and TRBJ2-7; D might be TRBD1 (5 bases). The germline V and J ends were trimmed by 2 bases and 2 bases, with 13 bases remaining between them. The CDR3 contains 15 residues. The germline gives CDR1 LNHDA, CDR2 SQIVND (reference sequence). Here the CDR3 DNA reads TGTGCCAGTAGTATACAGGGTGGGCTGACCTACGAGCAGTACTTC. It translates to CASSIQGGLTYEQYF. Using reference TRBV19 and TRBJ2-7 for the parts outside the CDR3, the full variable domain is DGGITQSPKYLFRKEGQNVTLSCEQNLNHDAMYWYRQDPGQGLRLIYYSQIVNDFQKGDIAEGYSVSREKKESFPLTVTSAQKNPTAFYLCASSIQGGLTYEQYFGPGTRLTVT.

This clone was recorded once. The chain combines TRBV4-1 with TRBJ2-7; D assignment may be TRBD1 or TRBD2 (5 bases each). Germline CDR1 reads MGHRA; CDR2 reads YSYEKL. There are 16 residues in the CDR3. V lost 5 bases and J 4 bases, leaving 21 bases between the germline ends. Here the CDR3 reads CASSSTGTANTYEQYF. The DNA of the CDR3 is TGCGCCAGCAGCTCAACTGGGACGGCAAACACGTACGAGCAGTACTTC.

About this clone: The sample has other DNA sequences that encode this CDR3 too. The chain recombines TRBV10-3 with TRBJ2-7; D call uncertain. This CDR3 region has 13 residues. Trimming took 5 bases from V and 0 from J, leaving 8 bases between them. The V gene's germline CDR1 is ENHRY and CDR2 SYGVKD. DNA of the CDR3: TGTGCCATCAGTCCGGGCAGCTCCTACGAGCAGTACTTC. This encodes CAISPGSSYEQYF.

This rearrangement joins TRBV28 to TRBJ1-2, with 7 bases that match TRBD1. CDR3 length: 15 amino acids. J lost 6 bases, V lost 6 bases, and 13 bases had no gene match. The germline CDR1 and CDR2 sequences are MDHEN and SYDVKM. The CDR3 bases are TGTGCCAGCAGCCCTACAGGGGAAGGGAGGAATGGCTACACCTTC. Protein product: CASSPTGEGRNGYTF.

This clone was seen a few times. CDR3 region: CAISGAGASGNTIYF. CDR3 nucleotide sequence: TGTGCCATCAGTGGGGCTGGGGCCTCTGGAAACACCATATATTTT. The chain links TRBV10-3 to TRBJ1-3; tentatively, D is TRBD1 (5 bases). CDR3 length: 15 amino acids. Germline lookup yields CDR1 ENHRY and CDR2 SYGVKD. The germline V and J ends were trimmed by 4 bases and 0 bases, with 10 bases remaining between them.

The V call is TRBV21-1, the J call TRBJ2-7. TRBV21-1 represents a pseudogene. This CDR3 contains 16 residues. In nucleotides, the CDR3 is TGTGCCAGCAGCAAAGGTGACGGCAGTCCTCCTACGAAGCAGTACTTC. The encoded protein is CASSKGDGSPPTKQYF.

The genes are TRBV18 and TRBJ2-7; 13 bases line up with TRBD2. The CDR3 consists of 15 residues. The J segment lost 3 bases and the V segment lost 4 bases, leaving 3 bases of the junction unmatched. The V gene's germline CDR1 is KGHSH and CDR2 LQKENI. The DNA for the CDR3 is TGTGCCAGCTCACGGGGACTAGCGGGGAACTACGAGCAGTACTTC. Protein sequence: CASSRGLAGNYEQYF.

The chain links TRBV6-6 to TRBJ2-3; possibly TRBD1 or TRBD2 for D (7 bases each). The CDR3 is made up of 16 amino acids. CDR1 is MNHNY and CDR2 is SVGAGI in the germline V gene (reference sequence). V was shortened by 0 bases and J by 0 bases, with 10 bases between the two germline ends. For the CDR3, the DNA is TGTGCCAGCAGTTACTCTCAGGGGGGGAGCACAGATACGCAGTATTTT. Protein product: CASSYSQGGSTDTQYF.

V gene TRBV6-5 combines with J gene TRBJ1-5; D remains ambiguous. The V gene's germline CDR1 is MNHEY and CDR2 SVGAGI. Trimming shortened V by 6 bases and J by 4 bases, and 10 bases separated the two germline ends. This CDR3 region has 13 residues. The CDR3 region has the DNA TGTGCCAGCAGAAGACAAGAGAATCAGCCCCAGCATTTT. Its protein is CASRRQENQPQHF.

V gene TRBV5-1 combines with J gene TRBJ2-6; 9 nucleotides agree with TRBD1. Germline V CDR1 and CDR2: SGHRS, YFSETQ. The CDR3 is made up of 20 amino acids. V dropped 0 bases and J dropped 0; count of bases not matched to a gene: 10. DNA for the CDR3: TGCGCCAGCAGCTTGGGTTGGGGACAGGGACGAATCTCTGGGGCCAACGTCCTGACTTTC. It encodes CASSLGWGQGRISGANVLTF.

The chain links TRBV29-1 to TRBJ2-1; no reliable D call. The CDR3 loop spans 13 amino acids. CDR1 is SQVTM, CDR2 ANQGSEA, per germline. Trimming left V 7 bases short and J 5 bases short, with 15 bases between. CDR3 coding DNA: TGCAGCGGTGGGGTTCTGACGGACAATGAGCAGTTCTTC. The encoded protein is CSGGVLTDNEQFF.

The chain uses TRBV4-2 and TRBJ2-1, with TRBD2 matching 16 bases. The length of the CDR3 is 15 residues. Germline lookup yields CDR1 LGHNA and CDR2 YNFKEQ. Trimming took 3 bases from V and 7 from J; bases not matched to a gene: 0. Here the CDR3 DNA reads TGTGCCAGCAGCCAGGGACTAGCGGGGGGGAATGAGCAGTTCTTC. Its translation: CASSQGLAGGNEQFF.

The chain combines TRBV5-8 with TRBJ2-2, with 10 bases identical to TRBD1. This CDR3 comprises 17 residues. J lost 1 base, V lost 4 bases, and 7 bases had no gene match. Germline V gene lookup returns CDR1 SGHTS and CDR2 YDEGEE. The CDR3 region is CASSVDRGRVNTGELFF. The CDR3 nucleotides are TGTGCCAGCAGCGTCGACAGGGGGCGGGTGAACACCGGGGAGCTGTTTTTT.

This clone was picked up one time. The J gene is TRBJ1-2, the V gene TRBV5-5; a weak D match, TRBD1 (6 bases). Trimming left V 4 bases short and J 0 bases short, with 16 bases between. The CDR3 totals 16 residues. Germline V gene lookup returns CDR1 SGHKS and CDR2 YYEKEE (reference sequence). DNA for the CDR3: TGTGCCAGCAGCAAAGAGGGGACAACAGCTAACTATGGCTACACCTTC. It encodes CASSKEGTTANYGYTF.

The rearrangement joins TRBV6-1 to TRBJ2-7; D is perhaps TRBD1 (6 bases). Trimming left V 6 bases short and J 11 bases short, with 17 bases between. The CDR3 covers 12 residues. Germline V CDR1 and CDR2: MNHNS, SASEGT. The CDR3 DNA reads TGTGCCAGCAGCAGTGGACGGCAGGGGAAGTACTTC. This gives the protein CASSSGRQGKYF.

This clone was found many times. The gene calls are TRBV7-9 and TRBJ2-1; 11 positions agree with TRBD2. Germline assignment: CDR1 SEHNR and CDR2 FQNEAQ (reference sequence). With 5 bases clipped from V and 6 bases from J, the junction kept 6 bases outside the gene matches. The CDR3 runs to 15 residues. The CDR3 here is CASSLTGTSGNEQFF. The DNA of the CDR3 is TGTGCCAGCAGCCTGACCGGGACTAGCGGCAATGAGCAGTTCTTC.

Concerning this clone: Other DNA sequences in the sample encode the same CDR3. V gene TRBV18 combines with J gene TRBJ1-2, with 9 bases identical to TRBD1. The CDR3 is made up of 14 amino acids. Germline CDR1 KGHSH, CDR2 LQKENI. V was clipped by 3 bases and J by 2 bases; unmatched bases: 1. The CDR3 loop reads CASSPGQGNYGYTF. Written as DNA, the CDR3 is TGTGCCAGCTCACCCGGACAGGGGAACTATGGCTACACCTTC.

The chain uses TRBV28 and TRBJ2-7; weak D call: TRBD1 (5 bases). V was cut by 5 bases and J by 0 bases, with 14 bases left in between. The germline gives CDR1 MDHEN, CDR2 SYDVKM. The CDR3 extends over 15 amino acids. The CDR3 nucleotides read TGTGCCAGCAGTCAACCCCAAGGGGACTCCTACGAGCAGTACTTC. This gives the protein CASSQPQGDSYEQYF. Filled out from reference TRBV28 and TRBJ2-7, the complete variable domain reads DVKVTQSSRYLVKRTGEKVFLECVQDMDHENMFWYRQDPGLGLRLIYFSYDVKMKEKGDIPEGYSVSREKKERFSLILESASTNQTSMYLCASSQPQGDSYEQYFGPGTRLTVT.

There are a few counts of this clone. The rearrangement uses TRBV7-9 and TRBJ2-2; TRBD2 matches 7 bases. After removal of 5 bases from V and 7 bases from J, the junction contained 10 bases not matched to a gene. This CDR3 is built from 15 residues. CDR1 and CDR2 (germline): SEHNR, FQNEAQ (reference sequence). The chain's CDR3 is CASSPQRREFGELFF. The CDR3 DNA reads TGTGCCAGCAGCCCACAAAGGCGGGAGTTCGGGGAGCTGTTTTTT.

In its sample, this clone was seen a few times. This rearrangement joins TRBV7-9 to TRBJ2-7; a possible D gene is TRBD2 (7 bases). V was pared by 5 bases and J by 6 bases, with 26 bases between. Germline V gene sequence: CDR1 SEHNR, CDR2 FQNEAQ (reference sequence). The CDR3 sequence is 17 residues long. CDR3 region: CASSPRGRGGSSGEQYF. In DNA form, the CDR3 reads TGTGCCAGCAGCCCCAGAGGTAGGGGGGGATCCTCGGGCGAGCAGTACTTC.

This clone came up a few times. V usage is TRBV4-1 and J usage is TRBJ2-7, with 9 bases identical to TRBD2. J gave up 3 bases and V 4 bases, and 13 bases lay outside the gene matches. CDR3 size: 17 residues. Germline-derived CDR1 and CDR2 are MGHRA and YSYEKL. The CDR3 nucleotides read TGCGCCAGCAGCCCCCAATTTATAGCGGGAGCGGGCTACGAGCAGTACTTC. Encoded protein: CASSPQFIAGAGYEQYF.